Below are 14 T cell receptor beta chains sequenced from a single sample in a study of blood T cell repertoires in COVID-19. Profiled with immunoSEQ multiplex PCR; TCRdb holds only in-frame clones, not every one. The sample lists roughly 700,000 clones, 80% to 90% seen once, with roughly 0.25% in the top ten. Sequencing input: peripheral blood. The receptors derive from a young woman with acute or convalescent COVID-19.

Remarks on this clone: The same CDR3 also results from other DNA sequences found in this sample. The chain couples TRBV24-1 to TRBJ2-3; D gene uncertain. Germline V gene lookup returns CDR1 KGHDR and CDR2 SFDVKD. Trimming removed 5 bases from V and 3 bases from J, with 11 bases in between. The CDR3 spans 14 residues. The CDR3 protein is CATSGSGGTDTQYF. The DNA for the CDR3 is TGTGCCACCAGTGGGTCCGGCGGAACAGATACGCAGTATTTT.

The V and J genes are TRBV7-6 and TRBJ2-3; 13 bases are a match to TRBD2. In germline, CDR1 is SGHVS, CDR2 FNYEAQ. The CDR3 contains 20 residues. Trimming removed 5 bases from V and 0 bases from J; junction bases left unmatched: 14. The CDR3: CASSAPTSGGPVVSTDTQYF. DNA of the CDR3: TGTGCCAGCAGCGCACCGACTAGCGGGGGGCCAGTCGTTAGCACAGATACGCAGTATTTT.

This chain connects TRBV30 to TRBJ2-7, with 8 bases lining up with TRBD1. V lost 1 base, J lost 2 bases, and 4 bases stayed unmatched. Germline loops: CDR1 GTSNPN, CDR2 SVGIG (reference sequence). CDR3 size: 14 residues. Here the CDR3 reads CAWSGSTGAYEQYF. The CDR3 nucleotides are TGTGCCTGGAGTGGCTCGACAGGGGCCTACGAGCAGTACTTC.

The chain joins TRBV29-1 to TRBJ1-1, with D unclear. Looked up from germline, CDR1 is SQVTM and CDR2 is ANQGSEA. The CDR3 has 13 amino acids. V gave up 4 bases and J gave up 1 base, with 10 bases separating them. CDR3 DNA sequence: TGCAGCGTTGTCCAGTGGGCGAACACTGAAGCTTTCTTT. This translates into CSVVQWANTEAFF.

The chain is built from TRBV6-6 and TRBJ2-3, with D unresolved. The length of the CDR3 is 15 residues. The germline V gene has CDR1 MNHNY and CDR2 SVGAGI (reference sequence). V was shortened by 6 bases and J by 5 bases, with 18 bases between the two germline ends. CDR3 protein: CASSRGSTVKDTQYF. The CDR3 DNA is TGTGCCAGCAGCCGAGGTTCTACCGTTAAAGATACGCAGTATTTT.

V and J are TRBV5-4 and TRBJ1-3; D not certain. Deletions cut 4 bases from V and 0 bases from J, with 17 bases between. The CDR3 has 17 amino acids. Per the germline V gene, CDR1 is SGHNT and CDR2 is YYREEE (reference sequence). CDR3 in DNA: TGTGCCAGCAGCACGGGAGGGAAGCCGACCTCTGGAAACACCATATATTTT. Amino acid sequence: CASSTGGKPTSGNTIYF.

The chain uses TRBV7-8 and TRBJ1-2, with D possibly matching TRBD1 (5 bases). Deletions cut 0 bases from V and 7 bases from J, with 6 bases between. Germline V lookup: CDR1 SGHVS, CDR2 FQNEAQ. This CDR3 comprises 12 residues. The CDR3 region has the DNA TGTGCCAGCAGCTTAGCGGGGCTTGGCTACACCTTC. The encoded protein is CASSLAGLGYTF. Combining the CDR3 with reference TRBV7-8 and TRBJ1-2 gives the whole variable domain GAGVSQSPRYKVAKRGQDVALRCDPISGHVSLFWYQQALGQGPEFLTYFQNEAQLDKSGLPSDRFFAERPEGSVSTLKIQRTQQEDSAVYLCASSLAGLGYTFGSGTRLTVV.

This clone is a singleton in its sample. The genes are TRBV27 and TRBJ2-1; 8 bases agree with TRBD1. This CDR3 comprises 18 residues. V lost 6 bases, J lost 7 bases, and 20 bases stayed unmatched. Looked up from germline, CDR1 is MNHEY and CDR2 is SMNVEV (reference sequence). The chain's CDR3 is CASRPTPDQGAQYNEQFF. CDR3 DNA: TGTGCCAGCAGACCAACTCCTGACCAGGGGGCTCAATATAATGAGCAGTTCTTC.

The CDR3 reads CASSGQAMNTEAFF. Here the CDR3 DNA reads TGTGCCAGCAGCGGACAGGCGATGAACACTGAAGCTTTCTTT. The chain has TRBV14 and TRBJ1-1; 7 bases fit TRBD1. CDR3 length: 14 amino acids. J lost 0 bases, V lost 5 bases, and 3 bases had no gene match. Germline V CDR1 and CDR2: SGHDN, FVKESK.

The CDR3 bases are TGCGCCAGCAGCCAAGCCACAGGGGGAGGTGGCTACACCTTC. The encoded protein is CASSQATGGGGYTF. The chain couples TRBV4-3 to TRBJ1-2, with 8 bases fitting TRBD1. CDR1 is LGHNA and CDR2 is YSLEER in the germline V gene. V shed 1 base and J 7 bases; nucleotides not matched to a gene: 5. This CDR3 comprises 14 residues.

V is TRBV4-2 and J is TRBJ2-7; D uncertain. V was clipped by 8 bases and J by 0 bases, with 11 bases between them. The germline gives CDR1 LGHNA, CDR2 YNFKEQ. CDR3 length: 13 residues. CDR3 residues: CASGPPGSYEQYF. CDR3 bases: TGTGCCAGCGGCCCCCCCGGCTCCTACGAGCAGTACTTC.

The chain joins TRBV10-2 to TRBJ1-5; D ambiguous. The CDR3 has 12 residues. Trimming shortened V by 0 bases and J by 10 bases, and 7 bases separated the two germline ends. Germline CDR1 reads WSHSY; CDR2 reads SAAADI. CDR3 nucleotides: TGCGCCAGCAGTGAGTCGGAGATACCCCAGCATTTT. Amino acid sequence: CASSESEIPQHF.

A word on this clone: The identical CDR3 is also encoded by other nucleotide sequences in the sample. The chain carries TRBV29-1 and TRBJ1-2; 7 bases align to TRBD1. Germline V gene lookup returns CDR1 SQVTM and CDR2 ANQGSEA. This CDR3 is 12 amino acids long. The J segment lost 4 bases and the V segment lost 3 bases, leaving 2 bases of the junction unmatched. CDR3 sequence: CSVDRGSYGYTF. The CDR3 DNA sequence: TGCAGCGTTGACAGGGGGAGCTATGGCTACACCTTC. Combining the CDR3 with reference TRBV29-1 and TRBJ1-2 gives the whole variable domain SAVISQKPSRDICQRGTSLTIQCQVDSQVTMMFWYRQQPGQSLTLIATANQGSEATYESGFVIDKFPISRPNLTFSTLTVSNMSPEDSSIYLCSVDRGSYGYTFGSGTRLTVV.

V gene TRBV5-4 combines with J gene TRBJ2-1; 10 bases agree with TRBD2. The CDR3 consists of 16 residues. J was trimmed by 4 bases and V by 1 base; bases with no gene match: 5. The V gene's germline CDR1 is SGHNT and CDR2 YYREEE (reference sequence). DNA for the CDR3: TGTGCCAGCAGCTTGAGGAAACTAGCGGGGTACAATGAGCAGTTCTTC. It yields the protein CASSLRKLAGYNEQFF.